The present T cell receptor beta chain was sequenced within a study of blood T cell repertoires in COVID-19. Study-wide background: Italy, Spain and the United States were the sources of the convalescent and acute COVID-19 samples. PBMCs, B-cell-depleted T cells, or T cells provided the cDNA or gDNA that made up the material.

Allocation to cohorts depended on clinical history reported by the participants. The germline gives CDR1 SGHRS, CDR2 YFSETQ. The CDR3 runs to 16 residues. Trimming pared 7 bases from V and 5 bases from J, leaving 24 bases between. Method: immunoSEQ multiplex PCR; TCRdb's copy keeps in-frame clones and lacks some. The sample lists 150,000 to 200,000 clones, approximately 73% occurring once. The sequencing sample was made of PBMCs or T cells enriched from blood (not recorded which). V is TRBV5-1 and J is TRBJ2-5; possibly TRBD1 for D (7 bases). This sequence originates from a woman aged 45-59 years with acute COVID-19. The CDR3 reads CASRPRGQAAGETQYF. CDR3 nucleotide sequence: TGCGCCAGCCGTCCTCGAGGACAGGCGGCGGGGGAGACCCAGTACTTC.